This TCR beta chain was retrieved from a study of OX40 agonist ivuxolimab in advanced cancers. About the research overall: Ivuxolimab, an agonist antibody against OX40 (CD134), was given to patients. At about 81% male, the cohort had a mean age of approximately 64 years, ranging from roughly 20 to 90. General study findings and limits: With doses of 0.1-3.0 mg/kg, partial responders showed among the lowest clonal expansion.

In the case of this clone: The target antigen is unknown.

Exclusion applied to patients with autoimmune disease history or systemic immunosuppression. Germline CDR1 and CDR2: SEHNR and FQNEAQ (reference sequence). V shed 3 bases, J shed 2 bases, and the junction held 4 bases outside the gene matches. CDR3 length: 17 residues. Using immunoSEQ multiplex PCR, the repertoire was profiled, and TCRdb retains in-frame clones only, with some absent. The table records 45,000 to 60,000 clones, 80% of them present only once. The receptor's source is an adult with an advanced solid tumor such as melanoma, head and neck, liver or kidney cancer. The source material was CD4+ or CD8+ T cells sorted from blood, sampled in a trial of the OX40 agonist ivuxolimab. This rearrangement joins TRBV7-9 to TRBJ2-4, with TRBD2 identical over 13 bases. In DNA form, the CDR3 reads TGTGCCAGCAGCTTTGGGACTAGCGGGACCACCAAAAACATTCAGTACTTC. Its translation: CASSFGTSGTTKNIQYF.